This TCR beta chain was obtained from a study of response to subunit inactivated influenza vaccine. Study-wide findings and caveats: Authors suggested seasonal influenza vaccinations each recruit few new T cells.

TCRdb reprocessed the RT-PCR reads with MiXCR, giving one entry per CDR3 protein. This table has about 160,000 distinct CDR3 sequences, roughly 10% appearing once. As for this clonotype: Antigen: not known.

The CDR3 length is 15 residues. Per the germline V gene, CDR1 is LNHDA and CDR2 is SQIVND (reference sequence). V lost 10 bases, J lost 1 base, and 18 bases lay in between. V is TRBV19 and J is TRBJ2-3; D gene uncertain. The source was CD8+ T cells sorted from PBMCs, collected around 25 months after vaccination. This sequence was found in a man in his fifties or sixties who received an inactivated influenza vaccine. CDR3 coding DNA: TGTGCCACCGAACCTTCAGAGCCGGGCACAGATACGCAGTATTTT. It codes for CATEPSEPGTDTQYF.